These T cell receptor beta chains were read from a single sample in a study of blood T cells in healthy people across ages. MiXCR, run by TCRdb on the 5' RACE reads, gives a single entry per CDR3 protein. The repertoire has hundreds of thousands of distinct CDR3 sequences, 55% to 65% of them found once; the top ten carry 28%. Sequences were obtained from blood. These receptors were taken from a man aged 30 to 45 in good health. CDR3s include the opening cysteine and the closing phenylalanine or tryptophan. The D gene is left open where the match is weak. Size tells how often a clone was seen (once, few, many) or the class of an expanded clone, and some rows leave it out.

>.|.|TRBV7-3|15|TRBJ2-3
CASSLSNLATDTQYF
TGTGCCAGCAGCTTAAGTAACCTTGCAACAGATACGCAGTATTTT
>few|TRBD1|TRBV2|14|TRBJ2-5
CASSVGTGAREQYF
TGTGCCAGCAGTGTCGGGACAGGGGCGAGAGAGCAGTACTTC
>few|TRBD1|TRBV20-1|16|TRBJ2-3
CSARRQGALKIDTQYF
TGCAGTGCTAGAAGACAGGGGGCTCTAAAGATAGATACGCAGTATTTT
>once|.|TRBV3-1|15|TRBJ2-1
CASSQEGWGYNEQFF
TGTGCCAGCAGCCAAGAGGGCTGGGGGTACAATGAGCAGTTCTTC
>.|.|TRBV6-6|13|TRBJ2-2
CAGRQENTGELFF
TGTGCCGGTCGACAGGAGAACACCGGGGAGCTGTTTTTT
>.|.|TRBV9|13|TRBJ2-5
CASSGWSQETQYF
TGTGCCAGCAGCGGGTGGAGCCAAGAGACCCAGTACTTC
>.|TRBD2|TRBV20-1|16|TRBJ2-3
CSASYGELAGGDTQYF
TGCAGTGCTTCTTATGGAGAGCTAGCGGGTGGGGATACGCAGTATTTT
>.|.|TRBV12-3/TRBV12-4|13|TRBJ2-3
CASSSGVVGTQYF
TGTGCCAGCAGTTCGGGAGTAGTTGGTACGCAGTATTTT
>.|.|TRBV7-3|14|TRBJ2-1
CASSRGTTGNEQFF
TGTGCCAGCAGCCGCGGGACCACCGGCAATGAGCAGTTCTTC
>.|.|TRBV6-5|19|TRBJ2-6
CASSYSTAGYLSGANVLTF
TGTGCCAGCAGTTACTCGACTGCCGGATATCTCTCTGGGGCCAACGTCCTGACTTTC
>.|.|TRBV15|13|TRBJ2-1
CATKIQGYNEQFF
TGTGCCACCAAAATACAGGGTTACAATGAGCAGTTCTTC
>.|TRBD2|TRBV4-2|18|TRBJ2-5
CASSQRGLAGEYQETQYF
TGTGCCAGCAGCCAACGTGGACTAGCGGGGGAGTACCAAGAGACCCAGTACTTC
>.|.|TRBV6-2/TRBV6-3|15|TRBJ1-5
CASTLNRGINQPQHF
TGTGCCAGCACCCTGAACCGGGGCATCAATCAGCCCCAGCATTTT
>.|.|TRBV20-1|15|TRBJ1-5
CGARDPTVGDQPQHF
TGCGGTGCTAGAGATCCGACAGTGGGTGACCAGCCCCAGCATTTT
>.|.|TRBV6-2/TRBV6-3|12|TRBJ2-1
CASNVQYNEQFF
TGTGCCAGCAATGTCCAGTACAATGAGCAGTTCTTC
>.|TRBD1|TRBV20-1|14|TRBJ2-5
CSAPTGSGRETQYF
TGCAGTGCTCCGACAGGGTCGGGCCGGGAGACCCAGTACTTC
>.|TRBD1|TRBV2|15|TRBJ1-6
CASRIEGQGFEPLHF
TGTGCCAGCAGAATCGAGGGACAGGGATTTGAACCCCTCCACTTT
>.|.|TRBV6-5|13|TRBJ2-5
CASSPNTQETQYF
TGTGCCAGCAGCCCTAACACCCAAGAGACCCAGTACTTC
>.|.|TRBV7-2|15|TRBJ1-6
CASSAHMGGNSPLHF
TGTGCCAGCAGCGCCCATATGGGGGGTAATTCACCCCTCCACTTT
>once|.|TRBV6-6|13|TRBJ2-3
CASRFSNTDTQYF
TGTGCCAGCAGATTCTCCAACACAGATACGCAGTATTTT
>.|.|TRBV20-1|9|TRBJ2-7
CGPKRWQYF
TGCGGCCCGAAGAGGTGGCAGTACTTC
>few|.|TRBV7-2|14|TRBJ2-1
CASSLTVGGNEQFF
TGTGCCAGCAGCTTAACGGTGGGGGGCAATGAGCAGTTCTTC
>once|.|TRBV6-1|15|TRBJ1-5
CASSEFRFSNQPQHF
TGTGCCAGCAGTGAATTCAGATTTAGCAATCAGCCCCAGCATTTT
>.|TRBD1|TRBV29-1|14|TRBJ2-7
CSVEVGDRGVEQYF
TGCAGCGTTGAAGTAGGGGACAGGGGTGTCGAGCAGTACTTC
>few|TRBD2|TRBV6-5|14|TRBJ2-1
CASSYSRGGNEQFF
TGTGCCAGCAGTTACTCGCGGGGGGGCAATGAGCAGTTCTTC
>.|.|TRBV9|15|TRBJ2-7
CASSPSGDIHYEQYF
TGTGCCAGTTCTCCCTCAGGGGACATACACTACGAGCAGTACTTC
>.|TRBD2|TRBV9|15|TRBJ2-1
CASSTVAGREVEQFF
TGTGCCAGCAGCACCGTAGCGGGGAGGGAAGTTGAGCAGTTCTTC
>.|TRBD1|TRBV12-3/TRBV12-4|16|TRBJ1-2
CANRRTQGLANYGYTF
TGTGCCAACAGGAGAACACAGGGGTTAGCTAACTATGGCTACACCTTC
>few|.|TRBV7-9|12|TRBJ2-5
CASSLGVDGKYF
TGTGCCAGCAGCCTAGGGGTTGACGGGAAGTACTTC
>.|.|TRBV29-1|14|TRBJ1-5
CSVGGGVRDQPQHF
TGCAGCGTTGGGGGGGGAGTCAGAGATCAGCCCCAGCATTTT
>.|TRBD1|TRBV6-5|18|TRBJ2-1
CASSCPRQGPASDNEQFF
TGTGCCAGCAGTTGCCCCAGACAGGGCCCTGCCTCCGACAATGAGCAGTTCTTC
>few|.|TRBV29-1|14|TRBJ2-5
CSVEGGDSQETQYF
TGCAGCGTTGAAGGGGGTGACAGTCAAGAGACCCAGTACTTC
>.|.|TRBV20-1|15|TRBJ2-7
CSARDGHGHSYEQYF
TGCAGTGCTAGAGACGGACACGGCCACTCCTACGAGCAGTACTTC
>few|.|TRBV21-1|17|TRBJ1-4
CASSKGASTATNEKLFF
TGTGCCAGCAGCAAAGGAGCCTCAACTGCAACTAATGAAAAACTGTTTTTT
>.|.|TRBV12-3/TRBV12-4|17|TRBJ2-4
CASSFGTLVQAKNIQYF
TGTGCCAGCAGTTTCGGGACTCTCGTCCAAGCCAAAAACATTCAGTACTTC
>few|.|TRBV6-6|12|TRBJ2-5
CASTPRGETQYF
TGTGCCAGCACCCCCAGGGGCGAGACCCAGTACTTC
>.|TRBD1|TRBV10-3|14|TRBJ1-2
CAISDRQGRNGYTF
TGTGCCATCAGTGATCGACAGGGAAGGAATGGCTACACCTTC
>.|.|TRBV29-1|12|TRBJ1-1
CSVRRQVPEAFF
TGCAGCGTCCGCCGACAGGTCCCTGAAGCTTTCTTT
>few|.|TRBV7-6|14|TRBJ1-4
CASSLGGSREKLFF
TGTGCCAGCAGCCTAGGGGGGAGTAGAGAAAAACTGTTTTTT
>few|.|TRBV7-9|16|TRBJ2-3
CASSPLREKPTDTQYF
TGTGCCAGCAGCCCCTTGAGGGAAAAACCCACAGATACGCAGTATTTT
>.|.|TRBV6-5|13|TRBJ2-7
CASSSVITGEQYF
TGTGCCAGCAGCTCCGTTATCACGGGAGAGCAGTACTTC
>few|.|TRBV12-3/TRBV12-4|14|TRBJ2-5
CASEPTWRGETQYF
TGTGCCAGCGAACCGACCTGGAGGGGGGAGACCCAGTACTTC
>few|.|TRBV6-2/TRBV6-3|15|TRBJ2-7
CASSARDLMTYEQYF
TGTGCCAGCAGCGCCCGGGACCTAATGACCTACGAGCAGTACTTC
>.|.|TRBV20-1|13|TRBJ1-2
CSARDRPNYGYTF
TGCAGTGCTAGAGACCGCCCTAACTATGGCTACACCTTC
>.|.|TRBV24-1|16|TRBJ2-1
CATSELGPNSYNEQFF
TGTGCCACCAGTGAGCTGGGACCGAACTCCTACAATGAGCAGTTCTTC
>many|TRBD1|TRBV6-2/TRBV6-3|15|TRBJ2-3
CASTNAGGWTDTQYF
TGTGCCAGCACCAACGCAGGGGGTTGGACAGATACGCAGTATTTT
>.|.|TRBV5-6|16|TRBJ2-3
CASSSHTGTSTDTQYF
TGTGCCAGCAGCTCTCATACCGGGACTAGCACAGATACGCAGTATTTT
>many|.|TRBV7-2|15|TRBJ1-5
CASSLAAGINQPQHF
TGTGCCAGCAGCTTAGCGGCGGGGATTAATCAGCCCCAGCATTTT
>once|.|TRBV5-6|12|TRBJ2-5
CANDPGEETQYF
TGTGCCAACGACCCCGGGGAAGAGACCCAGTACTTC
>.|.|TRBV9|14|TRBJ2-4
CASSARTDRGEQYF
TGTGCCAGCAGCGCCCGGACAGATAGGGGGGAACAGTACTTC
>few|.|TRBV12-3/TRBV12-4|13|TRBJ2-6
CASSLEGMNVLTF
TGTGCCAGCAGTTTGGAGGGAATGAACGTCCTGACTTTC
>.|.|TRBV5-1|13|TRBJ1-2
CASSWVANYGYTF
TGCGCCAGCAGCTGGGTAGCGAACTATGGCTACACCTTC
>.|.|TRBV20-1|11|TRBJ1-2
CSAQGIEGYTF
TGCAGTGCGCAGGGGATCGAGGGCTACACCTTC
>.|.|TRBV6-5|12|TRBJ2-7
CASRPSTHEQYF
TGTGCCAGCCGGCCTAGTACTCACGAGCAGTACTTC
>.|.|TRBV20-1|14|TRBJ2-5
CSAKPLNAAGTQYF
TGCAGTGCGAAGCCTCTTAACGCGGCAGGGACCCAGTACTTC
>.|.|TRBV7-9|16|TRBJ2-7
CASSLEGAGLPYEQYF
TGTGCCAGCAGCTTAGAGGGGGCGGGGCTGCCCTACGAGCAGTACTTC
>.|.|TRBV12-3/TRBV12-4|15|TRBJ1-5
CASSLGEVESQPQHF
TGTGCCAGCAGTTTAGGGGAAGTGGAAAGTCAGCCCCAGCATTTT
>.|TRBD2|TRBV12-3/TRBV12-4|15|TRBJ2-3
CASRATSAITDTQYF
TGTGCCAGCAGGGCAACTAGCGCCATCACAGATACGCAGTATTTT
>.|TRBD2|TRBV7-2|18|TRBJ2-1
CASSLVVSGGGSYNEQFF
TGTGCCAGCAGCTTAGTAGTTAGCGGGGGAGGATCCTACAATGAGCAGTTCTTC
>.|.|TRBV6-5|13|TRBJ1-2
CASSYEGNYGYTF
TGTGCCAGCAGTTACGAGGGAAACTATGGCTACACCTTC